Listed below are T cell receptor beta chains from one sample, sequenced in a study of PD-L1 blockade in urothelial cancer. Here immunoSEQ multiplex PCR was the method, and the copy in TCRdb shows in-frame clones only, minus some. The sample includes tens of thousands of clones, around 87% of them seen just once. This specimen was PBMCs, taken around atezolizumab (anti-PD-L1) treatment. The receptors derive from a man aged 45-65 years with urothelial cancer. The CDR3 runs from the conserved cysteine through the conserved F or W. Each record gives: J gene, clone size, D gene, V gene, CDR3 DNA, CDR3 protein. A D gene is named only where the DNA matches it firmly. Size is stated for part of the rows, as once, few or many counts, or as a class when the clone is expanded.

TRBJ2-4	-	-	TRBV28	TGTGCCAGCAGTTCCCCTAGCTTCGGCAGCAAAAACATTCAGTACTTC	CASSSPSFGSKNIQYF
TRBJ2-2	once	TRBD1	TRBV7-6	TGTGCCAGCAGCTCGGGACAGGGGGCAGTCGGGGAGCTGTTTTTT	CASSSGQGAVGELFF
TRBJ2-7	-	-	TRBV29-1	TGCAGCGTCTACCAAGGCGGCTACGAGCAGTACTTC	CSVYQGGYEQYF
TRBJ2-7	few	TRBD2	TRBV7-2	TGTGCCAGCAGCTTAGGGGCCGGGACTAGCGCAAAGGTGTACTTC	CASSLGAGTSAKVYF
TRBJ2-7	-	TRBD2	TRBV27	TGTGCCAGCAGTTTAGGGACTAGCGGGAACAACGAGCAGTACTTC	CASSLGTSGNNEQYF
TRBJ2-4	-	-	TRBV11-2	TGTGCCAGCAGCCCGAGTGCGGGTCAAAACATTCAGTACTTC	CASSPSAGQNIQYF
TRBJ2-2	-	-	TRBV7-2	TGTGCCAGCAGCTTAGCGCCGGTTTGGAGGTCCGGGGAGCTGTTTTTT	CASSLAPVWRSGELFF
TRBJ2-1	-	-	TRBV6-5	TGTGCCAGCAGTTACCCTTGGGACCGGCGGGGGCAGTTCTTC	CASSYPWDRRGQFF
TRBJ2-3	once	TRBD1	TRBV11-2	TGTGCCAGCAGCCGCCGGGACAGTTGGGCAGATACGCAGTATTTT	CASSRRDSWADTQYF
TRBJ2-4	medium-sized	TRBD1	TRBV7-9	TGTGCCAGCAGCTCCGGACAGGGATGGCACATTCAGTACTTC	CASSSGQGWHIQYF
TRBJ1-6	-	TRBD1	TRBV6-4	TGTGCCAGCAGTGACCTAGGACAGGGCAGGTCACCCCTCCACTTT	CASSDLGQGRSPLHF
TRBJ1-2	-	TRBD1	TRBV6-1	TGTGCCAGCTATCTCGGACAGGCAAATGGCTACACCTTC	CASYLGQANGYTF
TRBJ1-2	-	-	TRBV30	TGTGCCTGGACTCTTAGGGGTGGGGCCATAAAAATTAACTATGGCTACACCTTC	CAWTLRGGAIKINYGYTF
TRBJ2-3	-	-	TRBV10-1	TGCGCCAGCAGTGCGGCTAGCGCCCCTTTGGGGACAGATACGCAGTATTTT	CASSAASAPLGTDTQYF
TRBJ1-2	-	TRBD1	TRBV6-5	TGTGCCAGCAGACGACAGGGAAACTATGGCTACACCTTC	CASRRQGNYGYTF
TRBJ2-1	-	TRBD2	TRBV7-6	TGTGCCAGCAGCTTAGGTGGGGCGGGAGTGCCGGATGAGCAGTTCTTC	CASSLGGAGVPDEQFF
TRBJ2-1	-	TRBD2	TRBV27	TGTGCCAGCATTTCCGTAGCGGGAGTGAAGAATGAGCAGTTCTTC	CASISVAGVKNEQFF
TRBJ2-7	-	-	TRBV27	TGTGCCAGCAACAAAATTGGGGGGTTTAGCTCCTACGAGCAGTACTTC	CASNKIGGFSSYEQYF
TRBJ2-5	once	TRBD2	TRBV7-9	TGTGCCAGCAGCGGACTAGCGGATCAGACCCAGTACTTC	CASSGLADQTQYF
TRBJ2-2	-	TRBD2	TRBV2	TGTGCCAGCAGCCAGCGGGGGGGCGGTGAGCTGTTTTTT	CASSQRGGGELFF
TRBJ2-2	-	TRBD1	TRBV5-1	TGCGCCAGCAGCTACATAGACAGGGCCGGGGAGCTGTTTTTT	CASSYIDRAGELFF
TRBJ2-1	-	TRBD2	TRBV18	TGTGCCAGCTCACCGTCGGCGGGGGGGGACAATGAGCAGTTCTTC	CASSPSAGGDNEQFF
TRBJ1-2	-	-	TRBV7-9	TGTGCCAGCAGCTTACAGGGGAATCCTAACTATGGCTACACCTTC	CASSLQGNPNYGYTF
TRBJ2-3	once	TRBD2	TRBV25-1	TGTGCCAGCAGGGGACTAGCGGGGGGGCCTTTTGGCACAGATACGCAGTATTTT	CASRGLAGGPFGTDTQYF
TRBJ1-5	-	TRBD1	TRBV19	TGTGCCAGTAGTAACCCGGGACAGACACTGGGAGGCAATCAGCCCCAGCATTTT	CASSNPGQTLGGNQPQHF
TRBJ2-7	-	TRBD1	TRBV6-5	TGTGCCAGCACCAGACAGGGACCCACCTACGAGCAGTACTTC	CASTRQGPTYEQYF
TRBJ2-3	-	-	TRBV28	TGTGCCAGCAGTGTGGGCCGGCGGGACCACACAGATACGCAGTATTTT	CASSVGRRDHTDTQYF
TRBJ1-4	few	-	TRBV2	TGTGCCAGCAGTTTAAATCAGGGTGAAAAACTGTTTTTT	CASSLNQGEKLFF
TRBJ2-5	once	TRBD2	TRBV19	TGTGCCAGCGGGGGGGTGGCGGGGTCCCAAGAGACCCAGTACTTC	CASGGVAGSQETQYF
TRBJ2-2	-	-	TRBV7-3	TGTGCCAGCAGCTCAAAAACGGGCACCGGGGAGCTGTTTTTT	CASSSKTGTGELFF
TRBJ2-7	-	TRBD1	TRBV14	TGTGCCAGCAGCCTCCGGACAGGGGTGGCCGAGCAGTACTTC	CASSLRTGVAEQYF
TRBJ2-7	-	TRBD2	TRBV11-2	TGTGCCAGCAGCCCGCGGACTAGCGGGGGCTCCTACGAGCAGTACTTC	CASSPRTSGGSYEQYF
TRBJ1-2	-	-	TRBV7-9	TGTGCCAGCTTAGGGATGTACAGGGATGTAGAGGGCTACACCTTC	CASLGMYRDVEGYTF
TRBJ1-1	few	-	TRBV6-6	TGTGCCAGCAGTTACGGGAGTTTGAACACTGAAGCTTTCTTT	CASSYGSLNTEAFF
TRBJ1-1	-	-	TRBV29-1	TGCAGCGTTGACGACACTGAAGCTTTCTTT	CSVDDTEAFF
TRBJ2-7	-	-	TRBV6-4	TGTGCCAGCAGTGAAACAGGAAGCTCCTACGAGCAGTACTTC	CASSETGSSYEQYF
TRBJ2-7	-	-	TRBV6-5	TGTGCCAGCAGTTATAGGAGCGGGCAGAGGGTGGAGCAGTACTTC	CASSYRSGQRVEQYF
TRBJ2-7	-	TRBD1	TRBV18	TGTGCCAGCTCATCGGGACAGGGCTTTTACGAGCAGTACTTC	CASSSGQGFYEQYF
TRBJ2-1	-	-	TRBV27	TGTGCCAGCAGCCCCGTTGTCCGGGACTACAATGAGCAGTTCTTC	CASSPVVRDYNEQFF
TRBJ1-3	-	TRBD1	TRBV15	TGTGCCACCAGCAGGGCGCACGGCGGACAGGACGGGCATTCTGGAAACACCATATATTTT	CATSRAHGGQDGHSGNTIYF
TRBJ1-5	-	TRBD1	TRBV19	TGTGCCAGTAGTATAAAGGACAGGTTAGGCCAGCCCCAGCATTTT	CASSIKDRLGQPQHF
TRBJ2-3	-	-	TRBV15	TGTGCCACCAGCAGCGTCAGAAATACGCAGTATTTT	CATSSVRNTQYF
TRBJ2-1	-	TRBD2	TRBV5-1	TGCGCCAGCAGCACCACTAGCGGGAGTCAGTATGAGCAGTTCTTC	CASSTTSGSQYEQFF
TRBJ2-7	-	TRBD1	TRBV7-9	TGTGCCAGCAGCTTTAAGGACAGGGGTCTATACGAGCAGTACTTC	CASSFKDRGLYEQYF
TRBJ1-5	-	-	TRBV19	TGTGCCAGTAGTATAGGACCCCAGGGAAATCAGCCCCAGCATTTT	CASSIGPQGNQPQHF
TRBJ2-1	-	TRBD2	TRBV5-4	TGTGCCAGCAGCTTGGGGACTAGCGGGGGCACCAGGGGCGAGCAGTTCTTC	CASSLGTSGGTRGEQFF
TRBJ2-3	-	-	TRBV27	TGTGCCAGCACCGGGGGGCGGGACACAGATACGCAGTATTTT	CASTGGRDTDTQYF
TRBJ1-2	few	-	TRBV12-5	TGTGCTAGTGGCCCTGGGCAGGGATATGGCTACACCTTC	CASGPGQGYGYTF
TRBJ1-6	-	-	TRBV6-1	TGTGCCAGCAGTGAAGGCGGAGGGCGGCCTTCACCCCTCCACTTT	CASSEGGGRPSPLHF
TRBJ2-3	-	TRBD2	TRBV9	TGTGCCAGCAGCGACGCGGGAGGCTCAGATACGCAGTATTTT	CASSDAGGSDTQYF